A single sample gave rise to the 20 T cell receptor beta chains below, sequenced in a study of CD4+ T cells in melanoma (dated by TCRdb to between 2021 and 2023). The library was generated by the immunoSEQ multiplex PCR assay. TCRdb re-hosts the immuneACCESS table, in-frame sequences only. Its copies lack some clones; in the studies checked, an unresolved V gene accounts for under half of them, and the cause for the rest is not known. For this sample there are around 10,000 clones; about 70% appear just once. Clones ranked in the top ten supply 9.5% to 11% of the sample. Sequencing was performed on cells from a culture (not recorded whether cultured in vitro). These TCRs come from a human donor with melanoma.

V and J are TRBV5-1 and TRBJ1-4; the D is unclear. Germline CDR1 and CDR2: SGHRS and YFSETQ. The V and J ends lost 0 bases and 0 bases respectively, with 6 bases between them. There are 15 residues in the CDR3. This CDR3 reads CASSLGVATNEKLFF. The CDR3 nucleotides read TGCGCCAGCAGCTTGGGGGTTGCAACTAATGAAAAACTGTTTTTT.

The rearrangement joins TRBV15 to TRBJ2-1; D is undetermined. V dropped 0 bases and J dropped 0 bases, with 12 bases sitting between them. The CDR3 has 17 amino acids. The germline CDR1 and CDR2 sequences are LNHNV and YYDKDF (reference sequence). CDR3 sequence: CATSRDGKLSSYNEQFF. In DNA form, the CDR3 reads TGTGCCACCAGCAGAGATGGGAAATTGAGCTCCTACAATGAGCAGTTCTTC.

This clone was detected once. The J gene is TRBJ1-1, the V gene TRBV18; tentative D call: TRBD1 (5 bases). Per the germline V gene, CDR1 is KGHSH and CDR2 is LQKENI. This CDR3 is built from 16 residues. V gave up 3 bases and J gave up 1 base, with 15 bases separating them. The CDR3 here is CASSPSLMTANTEAFF. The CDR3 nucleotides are TGTGCCAGCTCACCTTCTCTTATGACAGCGAACACTGAAGCTTTCTTT.

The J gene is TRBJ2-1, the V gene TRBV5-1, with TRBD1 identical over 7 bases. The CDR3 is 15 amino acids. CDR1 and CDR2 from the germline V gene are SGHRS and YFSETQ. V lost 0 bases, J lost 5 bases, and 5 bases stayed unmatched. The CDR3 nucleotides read TGCGCCAGCAGCTTGGGGGTGACAGGGAACAATGAGCAGTTCTTC. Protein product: CASSLGVTGNNEQFF.

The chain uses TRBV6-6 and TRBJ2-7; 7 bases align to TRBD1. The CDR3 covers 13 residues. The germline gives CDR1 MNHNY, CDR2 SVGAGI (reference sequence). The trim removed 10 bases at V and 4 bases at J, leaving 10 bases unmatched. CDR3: CAISDGTAYEQYF. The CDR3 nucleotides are TGTGCCATCAGCGACGGGACAGCTTACGAGCAGTACTTC.

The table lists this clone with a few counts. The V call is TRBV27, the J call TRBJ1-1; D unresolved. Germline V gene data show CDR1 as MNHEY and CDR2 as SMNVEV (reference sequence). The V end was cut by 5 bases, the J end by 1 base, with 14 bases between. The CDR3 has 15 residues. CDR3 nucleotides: TGTGCCAGCAGTCCACTAGTCGCCCGGAACACTGAAGCTTTCTTT. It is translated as CASSPLVARNTEAFF.

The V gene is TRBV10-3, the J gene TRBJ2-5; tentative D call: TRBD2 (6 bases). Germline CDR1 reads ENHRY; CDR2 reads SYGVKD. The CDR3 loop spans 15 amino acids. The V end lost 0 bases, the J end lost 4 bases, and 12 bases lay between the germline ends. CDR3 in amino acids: CAISESGGSGETQYF. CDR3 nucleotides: TGTGCCATCAGTGAGTCGGGGGGTTCGGGAGAGACCCAGTACTTC.

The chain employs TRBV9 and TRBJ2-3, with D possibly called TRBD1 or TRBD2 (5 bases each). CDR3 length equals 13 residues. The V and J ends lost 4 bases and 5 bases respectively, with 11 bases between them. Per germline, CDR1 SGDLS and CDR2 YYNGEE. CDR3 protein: CASSYRGRDTQYF. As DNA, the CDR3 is TGTGCCAGCAGCTATCGGGGCAGAGATACGCAGTATTTT.

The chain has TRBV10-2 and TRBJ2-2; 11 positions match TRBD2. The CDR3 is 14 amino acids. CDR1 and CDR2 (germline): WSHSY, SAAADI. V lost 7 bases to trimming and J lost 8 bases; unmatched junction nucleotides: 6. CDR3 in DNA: TGCGCCAGCACTCGTAGCGGGGGGGCGGGGGAGCTGTTTTTT. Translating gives CASTRSGGAGELFF.

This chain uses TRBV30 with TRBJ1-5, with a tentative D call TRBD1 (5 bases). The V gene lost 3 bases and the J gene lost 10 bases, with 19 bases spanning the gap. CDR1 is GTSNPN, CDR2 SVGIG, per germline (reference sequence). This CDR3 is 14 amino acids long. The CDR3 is CAWRKRGGISPQHF. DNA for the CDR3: TGTGCCTGGAGGAAGAGGGGTGGGATCAGCCCCCAGCATTTT.

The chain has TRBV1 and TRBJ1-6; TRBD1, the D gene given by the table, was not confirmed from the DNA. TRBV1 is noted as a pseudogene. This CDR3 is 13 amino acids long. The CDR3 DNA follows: TGCACCAGCGCCGGGACAGGTCCCTCACCCCTCCACTTT. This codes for CTSAGTGPSPLHF.

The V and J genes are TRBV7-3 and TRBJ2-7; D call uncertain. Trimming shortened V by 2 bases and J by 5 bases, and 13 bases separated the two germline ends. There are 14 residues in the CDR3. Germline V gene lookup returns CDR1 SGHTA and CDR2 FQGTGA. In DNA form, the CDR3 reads TGTGCCAGCAGCTTATATACCCGTCCCCACGAGCAGTACTTC. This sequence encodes CASSLYTRPHEQYF.

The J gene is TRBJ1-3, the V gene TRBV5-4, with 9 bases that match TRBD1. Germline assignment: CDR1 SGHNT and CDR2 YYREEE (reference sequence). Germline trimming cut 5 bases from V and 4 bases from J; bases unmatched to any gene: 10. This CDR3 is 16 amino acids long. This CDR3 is CASSSRTGATGNTIYF. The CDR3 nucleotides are TGTGCCAGCAGTTCGCGGACAGGGGCTACGGGAAACACCATATATTTT.

The CDR3 DNA sequence: TGTGCCAGCAGCCCCTCAGTTGGGGTTACTGAAGCTTTCTTT. This translates into CASSPSVGVTEAFF. The rearrangement links TRBV7-2 to TRBJ1-1, with D unresolved. This CDR3 region has 14 residues. Germline V gene sequence: CDR1 SGHTA, CDR2 FQGNSA. V was cut by 5 bases and J by 5 bases, with 15 bases left in between.

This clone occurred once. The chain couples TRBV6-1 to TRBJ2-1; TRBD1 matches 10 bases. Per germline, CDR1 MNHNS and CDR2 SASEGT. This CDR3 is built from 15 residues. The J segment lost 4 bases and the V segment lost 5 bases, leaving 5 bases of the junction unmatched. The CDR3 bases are TGTGCCAGCAGTCGGGACAGGGGTGGATACAATGAGCAGTTCTTC. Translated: CASSRDRGGYNEQFF.

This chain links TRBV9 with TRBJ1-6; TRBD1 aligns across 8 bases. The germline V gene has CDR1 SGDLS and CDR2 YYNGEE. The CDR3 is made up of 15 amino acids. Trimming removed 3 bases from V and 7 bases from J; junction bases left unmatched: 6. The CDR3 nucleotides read TGTGCCAGCAGCGCGAGACAGGGGCAGAATTCACCCCTCCACTTT. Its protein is CASSARQGQNSPLHF.

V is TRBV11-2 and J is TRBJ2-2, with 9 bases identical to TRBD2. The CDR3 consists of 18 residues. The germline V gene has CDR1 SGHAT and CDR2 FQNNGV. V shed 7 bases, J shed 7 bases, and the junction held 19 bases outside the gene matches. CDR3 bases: TGTGCCAGCACCCAACGCGGAGGCGGGGGGGTCCAGGGCGGGGAGCTGTTTTTT. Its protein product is CASTQRGGGGVQGGELFF.

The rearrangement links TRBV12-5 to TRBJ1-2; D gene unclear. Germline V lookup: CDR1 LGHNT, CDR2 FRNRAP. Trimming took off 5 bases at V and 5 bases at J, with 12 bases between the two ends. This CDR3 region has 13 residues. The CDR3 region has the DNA TGTGCTAGTGGTAATGAAGTTTCTTATGGCTACACCTTC. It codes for CASGNEVSYGYTF.

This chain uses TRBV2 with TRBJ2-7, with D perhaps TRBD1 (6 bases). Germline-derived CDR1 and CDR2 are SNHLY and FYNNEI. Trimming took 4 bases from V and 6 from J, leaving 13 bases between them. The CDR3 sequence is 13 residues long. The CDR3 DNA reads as TGTGCCAGCAGTGTCTCTGAGGGGGTCGAGCAGTACTTC. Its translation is CASSVSEGVEQYF.

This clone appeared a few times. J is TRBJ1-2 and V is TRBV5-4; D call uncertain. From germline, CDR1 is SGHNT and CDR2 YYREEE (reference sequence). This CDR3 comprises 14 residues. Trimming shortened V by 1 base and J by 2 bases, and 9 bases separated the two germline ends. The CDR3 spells CASSLFALNYGYTF. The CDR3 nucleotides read TGTGCCAGCAGCTTGTTTGCACTCAACTATGGCTACACCTTC.